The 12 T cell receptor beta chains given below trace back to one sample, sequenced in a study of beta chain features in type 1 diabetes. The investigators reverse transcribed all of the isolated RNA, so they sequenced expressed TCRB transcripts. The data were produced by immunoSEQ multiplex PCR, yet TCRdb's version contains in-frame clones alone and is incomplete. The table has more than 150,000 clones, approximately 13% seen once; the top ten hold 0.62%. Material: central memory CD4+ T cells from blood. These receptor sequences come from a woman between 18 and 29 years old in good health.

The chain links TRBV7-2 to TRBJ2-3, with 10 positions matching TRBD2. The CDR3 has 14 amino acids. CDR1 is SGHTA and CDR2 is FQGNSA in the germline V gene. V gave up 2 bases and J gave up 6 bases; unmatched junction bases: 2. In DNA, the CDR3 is TGTGCCAGCAGCTTAAGCGGGGGGGCGGATACGCAGTATTTT. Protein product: CASSLSGGADTQYF.

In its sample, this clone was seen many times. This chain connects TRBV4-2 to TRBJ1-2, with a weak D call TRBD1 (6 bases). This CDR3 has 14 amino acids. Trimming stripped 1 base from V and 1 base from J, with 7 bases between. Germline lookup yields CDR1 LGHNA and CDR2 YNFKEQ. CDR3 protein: CASSQGQDNYGYTF. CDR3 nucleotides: TGTGCCAGCAGCCAAGGACAGGATAACTATGGCTACACCTTC.

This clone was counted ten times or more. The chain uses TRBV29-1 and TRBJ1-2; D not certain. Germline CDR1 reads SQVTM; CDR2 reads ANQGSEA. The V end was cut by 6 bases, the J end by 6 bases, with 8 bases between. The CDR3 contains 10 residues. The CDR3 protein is CSVQEDGYTF. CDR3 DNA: TGCAGCGTGCAAGAGGATGGCTACACCTTC. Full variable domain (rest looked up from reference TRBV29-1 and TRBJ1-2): SAVISQKPSRDICQRGTSLTIQCQVDSQVTMMFWYRQQPGQSLTLIATANQGSEATYESGFVIDKFPISRPNLTFSTLTVSNMSPEDSSIYLCSVQEDGYTFGSGTRLTVV.

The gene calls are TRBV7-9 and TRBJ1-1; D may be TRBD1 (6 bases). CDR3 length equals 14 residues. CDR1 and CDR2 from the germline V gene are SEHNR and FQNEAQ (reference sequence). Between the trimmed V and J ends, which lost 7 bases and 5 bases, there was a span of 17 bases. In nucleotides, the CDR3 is TGTGCCAGCACCAAGGGGGTTCAGAGGACTGAAGCTTTCTTT. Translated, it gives CASTKGVQRTEAFF.

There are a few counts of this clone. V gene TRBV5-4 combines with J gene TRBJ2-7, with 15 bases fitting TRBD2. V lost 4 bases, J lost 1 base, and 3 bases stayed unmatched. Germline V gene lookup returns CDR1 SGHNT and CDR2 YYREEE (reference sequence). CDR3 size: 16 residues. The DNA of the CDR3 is TGTGCCAGCAGCCGAGGACTAGCGGGAGGGTCCTACGAGCAGTACTTC. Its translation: CASSRGLAGGSYEQYF.

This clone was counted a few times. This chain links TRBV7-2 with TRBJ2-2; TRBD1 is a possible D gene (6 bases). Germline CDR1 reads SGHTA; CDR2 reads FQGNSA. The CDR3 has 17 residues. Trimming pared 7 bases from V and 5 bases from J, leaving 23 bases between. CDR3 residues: CASTSPQDSGWTGELFF. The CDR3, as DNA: TGTGCCAGCACCTCACCCCAGGACAGTGGGTGGACCGGGGAGCTGTTTTTT.

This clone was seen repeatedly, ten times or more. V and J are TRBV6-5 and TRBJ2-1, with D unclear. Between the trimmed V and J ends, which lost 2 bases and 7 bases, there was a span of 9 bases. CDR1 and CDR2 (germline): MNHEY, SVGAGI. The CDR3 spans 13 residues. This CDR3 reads CASSYGVKNEQFF. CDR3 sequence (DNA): TGTGCCAGCAGTTACGGAGTTAAGAATGAGCAGTTCTTC.

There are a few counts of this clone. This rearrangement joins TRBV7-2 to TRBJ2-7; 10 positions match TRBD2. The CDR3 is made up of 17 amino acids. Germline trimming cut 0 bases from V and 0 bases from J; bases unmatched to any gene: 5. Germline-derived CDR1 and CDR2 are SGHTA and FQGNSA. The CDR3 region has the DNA TGTGCCAGCAGCTTAGCGGGTAGCGGGAGGCCCTCCTACGAGCAGTACTTC. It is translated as CASSLAGSGRPSYEQYF.

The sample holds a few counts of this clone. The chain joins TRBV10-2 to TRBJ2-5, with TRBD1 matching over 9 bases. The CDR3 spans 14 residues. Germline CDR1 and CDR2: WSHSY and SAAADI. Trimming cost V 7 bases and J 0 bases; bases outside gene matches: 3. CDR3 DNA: TGCGCCAGCAAGGACAGGGGCCACCAAGAGACCCAGTACTTC. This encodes CASKDRGHQETQYF.

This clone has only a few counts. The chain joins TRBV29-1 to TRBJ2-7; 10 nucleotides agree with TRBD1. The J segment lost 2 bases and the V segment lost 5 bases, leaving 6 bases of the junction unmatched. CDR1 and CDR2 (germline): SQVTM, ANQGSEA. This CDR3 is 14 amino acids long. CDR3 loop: CSVTFGTGAYEQYF. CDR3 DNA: TGCAGCGTTACTTTCGGGACAGGGGCCTACGAGCAGTACTTC.

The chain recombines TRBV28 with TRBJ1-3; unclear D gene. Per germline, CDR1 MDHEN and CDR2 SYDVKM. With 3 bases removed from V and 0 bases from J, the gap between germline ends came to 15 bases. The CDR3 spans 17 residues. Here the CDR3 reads CASSFFRSRFSGNTIYF. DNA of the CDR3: TGTGCCAGCAGTTTTTTTCGTAGCCGCTTCTCTGGAAACACCATATATTTT.

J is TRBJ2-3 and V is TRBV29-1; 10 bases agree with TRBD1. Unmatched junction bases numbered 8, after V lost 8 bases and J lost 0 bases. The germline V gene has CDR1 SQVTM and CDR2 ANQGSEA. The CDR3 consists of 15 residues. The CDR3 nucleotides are TGCAGCAGTGCCGGGACAGGGGCTAGCACAGATACGCAGTATTTT. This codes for CSSAGTGASTDTQYF.